This is a list of T cell receptor beta chains from one sample in a study of control samples from healthy donors and cancer patients. This table comes from immunoSEQ multiplex PCR, and its TCRdb copy is limited to in-frame clones, with some not included. The profile shows 65,000 to 75,000 clones, about 90% of them singletons. The sequenced material came from blood. The receptors were sampled from a woman aged 45-65 years in good health. Each CDR3 is given with its conserved first and last residue. D genes are given only for firm matches. Where a row states a size, it is once, few, many or the class of an expanded clone; other rows omit it.

abundance: NA; v_gene: TRBV2; j_gene: TRBJ2-1; d_gene: NA; len: 13; CDR3nt: TGTGCCAGCAGTGAGGGGGGTTACAATGAGCAGTTCTTC; CDR3aa: CASSEGGYNEQFF
abundance: NA; v_gene: TRBV14; j_gene: TRBJ2-1; d_gene: TRBD2; len: 18; CDR3nt: TGTGCCAGCAGCCAAGATTGGTGGACTAGCGGGACGTACAATGAGCAGTTCTTC; CDR3aa: CASSQDWWTSGTYNEQFF
abundance: NA; v_gene: TRBV12-3/TRBV12-4; j_gene: TRBJ1-3; d_gene: NA; len: 12; CDR3nt: TGTGCCAGCAGTTCGGCTGGAAACACCATATATTTT; CDR3aa: CASSSAGNTIYF
abundance: NA; v_gene: TRBV30; j_gene: TRBJ2-7; d_gene: NA; len: 15; CDR3nt: TGTGCCTGGAGTGTACCTGGGGGGCGATCCTACGAGCAGTACTTC; CDR3aa: CAWSVPGGRSYEQYF
abundance: NA; v_gene: TRBV11-1; j_gene: TRBJ2-3; d_gene: NA; len: 15; CDR3nt: TGTGCCAGCAGTCAGGACCAGGGAACAACAGATACGCAGTATTTT; CDR3aa: CASSQDQGTTDTQYF
abundance: NA; v_gene: TRBV27; j_gene: TRBJ2-3; d_gene: TRBD2; len: 17; CDR3nt: TGTGCCAGCAGTTACGGACTAGCGGGAGGGGGGACAGATACGCAGTATTTT; CDR3aa: CASSYGLAGGGTDTQYF
abundance: NA; v_gene: TRBV27; j_gene: TRBJ2-2; d_gene: NA; len: 13; CDR3nt: TGTGCCAGCAGTCCACAGGGTTCCCGGGAGCTGTTTTTT; CDR3aa: CASSPQGSRELFF
abundance: once; v_gene: TRBV2; j_gene: TRBJ2-5; d_gene: TRBD1; len: 13; CDR3nt: TGTGCCAGCAGCGGGGACAGTATCCAGACCCAGTACTTC; CDR3aa: CASSGDSIQTQYF
abundance: NA; v_gene: TRBV7-3; j_gene: TRBJ2-1; d_gene: TRBD2; len: 14; CDR3nt: TGTGCCAGCAGCTCCACTAGCGGGCTTGATGAGCAGTTCTTC; CDR3aa: CASSSTSGLDEQFF
abundance: NA; v_gene: TRBV19; j_gene: TRBJ2-5; d_gene: NA; len: 15; CDR3nt: TGTGCCAGTAGTATGGGGGGGCGAGGGGGAGAGACCCAGTACTTC; CDR3aa: CASSMGGRGGETQYF
abundance: NA; v_gene: TRBV4-2; j_gene: TRBJ2-1; d_gene: NA; len: 13; CDR3nt: TGTGCCAGCAGCCCAGACGGGGGTAATGAGCAGTTCTTC; CDR3aa: CASSPDGGNEQFF
abundance: few; v_gene: TRBV7-9; j_gene: TRBJ2-7; d_gene: TRBD1; len: 15; CDR3nt: TGTGCCAGCAGCTCTCCCGGGACAGGATCCAACGAGCAGTACTTC; CDR3aa: CASSSPGTGSNEQYF
abundance: NA; v_gene: TRBV10-1; j_gene: TRBJ2-1; d_gene: NA; len: 16; CDR3nt: TGCGCCAGCAGTGAGAATAGGGCTGGCTCCTACAATGAGCAGTTCTTC; CDR3aa: CASSENRAGSYNEQFF
abundance: NA; v_gene: TRBV19; j_gene: TRBJ2-1; d_gene: NA; len: 14; CDR3nt: TGTGCCAGTAGTTGGGGATTCTCCTACAATGAGCAGTTCTTC; CDR3aa: CASSWGFSYNEQFF
abundance: few; v_gene: TRBV11-2; j_gene: TRBJ1-4; d_gene: NA; len: 13; CDR3nt: TGTGCCAGCAGCTTACAGGAGCAAGAAAAACTGTTTTTT; CDR3aa: CASSLQEQEKLFF
abundance: NA; v_gene: TRBV19; j_gene: TRBJ2-5; d_gene: NA; len: 14; CDR3nt: TGTGCCAGTAGTATAATTCTAGCAGAAGAGACCCAGTACTTC; CDR3aa: CASSIILAEETQYF
abundance: NA; v_gene: TRBV6-1; j_gene: TRBJ2-3; d_gene: TRBD2; len: 15; CDR3nt: TGTGCCAGCAGTGAAGCTAGCGGGAGCCCAGATACGCAGTATTTT; CDR3aa: CASSEASGSPDTQYF
abundance: NA; v_gene: TRBV4-1; j_gene: TRBJ2-7; d_gene: TRBD2; len: 15; CDR3nt: TGCGCCAGCAGCCAAGATCGGGTTGCGGGGGGCGAGCAGTACTTC; CDR3aa: CASSQDRVAGGEQYF
abundance: NA; v_gene: TRBV10-3; j_gene: TRBJ1-5; d_gene: TRBD1; len: 12; CDR3nt: TGTGCCGTGGGACAGAACAATCAGCCCCAGCATTTT; CDR3aa: CAVGQNNQPQHF
abundance: NA; v_gene: TRBV10-3; j_gene: TRBJ1-1; d_gene: NA; len: 13; CDR3nt: TGTGCCATCACCGGGACGGCCGGGACTGAAGCTTTCTTT; CDR3aa: CAITGTAGTEAFF
abundance: NA; v_gene: TRBV10-3; j_gene: TRBJ2-1; d_gene: NA; len: 14; CDR3nt: TGTGCCATCCGGAAGGGCAACCAAGGGGACTTGCAGTTCTTC; CDR3aa: CAIRKGNQGDLQFF
abundance: NA; v_gene: TRBV3-1/TRBV3-2; j_gene: TRBJ2-5; d_gene: TRBD2; len: 15; CDR3nt: TGTGCCAGCAGCCAGGGACTAGCGGGAGTAGAGACCCAGTACTTC; CDR3aa: CASSQGLAGVETQYF
abundance: NA; v_gene: TRBV4-1; j_gene: TRBJ1-1; d_gene: NA; len: 16; CDR3nt: TGCGCCAGCAGTCAAACGGAGGGACTGATGAACACTGAAGCTTTCTTT; CDR3aa: CASSQTEGLMNTEAFF
abundance: NA; v_gene: TRBV27; j_gene: TRBJ2-2; d_gene: NA; len: 16; CDR3nt: TGTGCCAGCAGTTTATCTTGGGGAGCGAACACCGGGGAGCTGTTTTTT; CDR3aa: CASSLSWGANTGELFF
abundance: NA; v_gene: TRBV19; j_gene: TRBJ1-2; d_gene: NA; len: 15; CDR3nt: TGTGCCAGTAGTATATCGGGGGGAGCGGGATATGGCTACACCTTC; CDR3aa: CASSISGGAGYGYTF
abundance: NA; v_gene: TRBV7-6; j_gene: TRBJ1-3; d_gene: NA; len: 14; CDR3nt: TGTGCCAGCAGCTTAGACAGCTCTGGAAACACCATATATTTT; CDR3aa: CASSLDSSGNTIYF
abundance: NA; v_gene: TRBV2; j_gene: TRBJ2-1; d_gene: NA; len: 16; CDR3nt: TGTGCCAGCAGTGTTAGGTCTTCTGGTGGTCACAATGAGCAGTTCTTC; CDR3aa: CASSVRSSGGHNEQFF
abundance: NA; v_gene: TRBV9; j_gene: TRBJ1-2; d_gene: NA; len: 14; CDR3nt: TGTGCCAGCAGCGTAACGGCCGCTAACTATGGCTACACCTTC; CDR3aa: CASSVTAANYGYTF
abundance: NA; v_gene: TRBV19; j_gene: TRBJ1-5; d_gene: NA; len: 14; CDR3nt: TGTGCCAGTAGTAGCGGGACCTCCAATCAGCCCCAGCATTTT; CDR3aa: CASSSGTSNQPQHF
abundance: few; v_gene: TRBV14; j_gene: TRBJ2-1; d_gene: NA; len: 11; CDR3nt: TGTGCCAGCAGCCACGCGGGCGGGCAGTTCTTC; CDR3aa: CASSHAGGQFF
abundance: few; v_gene: TRBV6-5; j_gene: TRBJ1-6; d_gene: NA; len: 13; CDR3nt: TGTGCCAGCCAGAGGGGCAATAATTCACCCCTCCACTTT; CDR3aa: CASQRGNNSPLHF
abundance: NA; v_gene: TRBV27; j_gene: TRBJ2-7; d_gene: TRBD1; len: 16; CDR3nt: TGTGCCAGCAGACCAACATCAAGGGGGCATTACTATGAGCAGTACTTC; CDR3aa: CASRPTSRGHYYEQYF
abundance: NA; v_gene: TRBV28; j_gene: TRBJ1-2; d_gene: NA; len: 10; CDR3nt: TGTGCCAGCAGCTCCTCAGGCTACACCTTC; CDR3aa: CASSSSGYTF
abundance: NA; v_gene: TRBV18; j_gene: TRBJ1-3; d_gene: TRBD1; len: 16; CDR3nt: TGTGCCAGCTCACCATATAAAGGGGGCGATGGAAACACCATATATTTT; CDR3aa: CASSPYKGGDGNTIYF
abundance: few; v_gene: TRBV2; j_gene: TRBJ2-7; d_gene: NA; len: 11; CDR3nt: TGTGCCAGCAGAACTACCTACGAGCAGTACTTC; CDR3aa: CASRTTYEQYF
abundance: NA; v_gene: TRBV3-1/TRBV3-2; j_gene: TRBJ1-2; d_gene: NA; len: 14; CDR3nt: TGTGCCAGCAGCCAAGATATGGGGAACTATGGCTACACCTTC; CDR3aa: CASSQDMGNYGYTF